This T cell receptor (beta chain) was obtained from a study of T cell responses to AZD1222 COVID-19 vaccine. Comments on this clone: What it binds is not known.

This CDR3 region has 13 residues. V shed 0 bases and J shed 9 bases, with 9 bases lying between them. Germline CDR1 and CDR2: MGHRA and YSYEKL. Overall study results and limits: Two AZD1222 administrations were followed by greater Spike-specific TCR breadth and depth. Spike regions recognized by vaccine-associated CD4 TCRs spanned the protein, led by 160-218 and 743-854. Nearly half of spike-specific TCRs reportedly target unmutated variant regions.

Sequencing was performed with immunoSEQ multiplex PCR; in TCRdb, only in-frame clones are kept and a portion is missing. This sample has about 150,000 clones, with under 95% found just once. The chain employs TRBV4-1 and TRBJ1-5; D is uncertain. Here the sequenced sample was peripheral blood, taken on day 0 of AZD1222 vaccination. The TCR was taken from an adult in good health. CDR3 in DNA: TGCGCCAGCAGCCAAGATGGCTGGGGGCCCCAGCATTTT. This translates into CASSQDGWGPQHF.